This entry describes one TCR beta chain. The data were taken from a study of T cells in localized non-small cell lung cancer. The protocol was immunoSEQ multiplex PCR, while the TCRdb copy is restricted to in-frame clones and leaves out a portion. The data contain over a thousand clones, less than 20% of them singletons. Per the germline V gene, CDR1 is KGHSH and CDR2 is LQKENI. The CDR3 extends over 18 amino acids. J was trimmed by 2 bases and V by 3 bases; bases with no gene match: 10. The chain links TRBV18 to TRBJ2-5; TRBD2 matches at 12 bases. This specimen consisted of normal lung tissue next to the tumor, obtained before any cancer treatment. This clonotype was sampled from a male donor aged 60 or over with stage I lung adenocarcinoma. CDR3 in DNA: TGTGCCAGCTCACCCCGGGCTAGCGGGGGGGCTTATCAAGAGACCCAGTACTTC. It specifies CASSPRASGGAYQETQYF. Full variable domain (missing parts from reference TRBV18 and TRBJ2-5): NAGVMQNPRHLVRRRGQEARLRCSPMKGHSHVYWYRQLPEEGLKFMVYLQKENIIDESGMPKERFSAEFPKEGPSILRIQQVVRGDSAAYFCASSPRASGGAYQETQYFGPGTRLLVL.